One sample yielded the 32 T cell receptor beta chains listed below, sequenced in a study of blood T cell repertoires in COVID-19. The assay was immunoSEQ multiplex PCR, and TCRdb's table has in-frame clones only and misses some. The sample has more than 60,000 clones, about 81% seen once. Sequences were obtained from peripheral blood. The receptors come from a woman over 75 with acute or convalescent COVID-19.

The J gene is TRBJ2-3, the V gene TRBV7-9, with D perhaps TRBD1 (6 bases). Trimming left V 2 bases short and J 10 bases short, with 7 bases between. CDR1 SEHNR and CDR2 FQNEAQ come from the germline V gene (reference sequence). CDR3 length: 11 amino acids. The CDR3 here is CASSLRGSQYF. CDR3 in DNA: TGTGCCAGCAGCTTAAGGGGGTCGCAGTATTTT.

The rearrangement links TRBV5-8 to TRBJ2-5, with 12 nucleotides matching TRBD2. The CDR3 has 17 residues. V was pared by 4 bases and J by 3 bases, with 10 bases of the junction left unmatched. The germline gives CDR1 SGHTS, CDR2 YDEGEE. This CDR3 reads CASSLATSGRSEETQYF. The CDR3 region has the DNA TGTGCCAGCAGCCTCGCGACTAGCGGGAGATCGGAAGAGACCCAGTACTTC.

J is TRBJ2-7 and V is TRBV2, with a tentative D call TRBD2 (6 bases). This CDR3 contains 11 residues. Per germline, CDR1 SNHLY and CDR2 FYNNEI. V was shortened by 7 bases and J by 3 bases, with 7 bases between the two germline ends. The CDR3 loop is CASTGSYEQYF. DNA for the CDR3: TGTGCCAGCACCGGGAGCTACGAGCAGTACTTC.

This chain joins TRBV5-1 and TRBJ2-6; 12 bases match TRBD2. The CDR3 runs 16 residues. V gave up 3 bases and J gave up 2 bases; unmatched junction bases: 0. CDR1 SGHRS and CDR2 YFSETQ come from the germline V gene. The CDR3 region is CASSSSGRAGANVLTF. The CDR3 region has the DNA TGCGCCAGCAGCTCTAGCGGGAGGGCTGGGGCCAACGTCCTGACTTTC.

This chain's CDR3 is CASSTPQGALSEQYF. DNA for the CDR3: TGTGCCAGCAGTACCCCACAGGGGGCGTTATCCGAGCAGTACTTC. The genes are TRBV28 and TRBJ2-7; 9 bases agree with TRBD1. This CDR3 spans 15 amino acids. V was pared by 5 bases and J by 6 bases, with 11 bases of the junction left unmatched. Germline V CDR1 and CDR2: MDHEN, SYDVKM.

The V call is TRBV7-9, the J call TRBJ1-3; TRBD1 agrees at 8 bases. The CDR3 loop spans 17 amino acids. Germline CDR1 reads SEHNR; CDR2 reads FQNEAQ (reference sequence). The J segment lost 2 bases and the V segment lost 2 bases, leaving 8 bases of the junction unmatched. CDR3 nucleotides: TGTGCCAGCAGCTTACCTCGACAGGGGAAACCTGGAAACACCATATATTTT. Amino acids: CASSLPRQGKPGNTIYF. Supplemented by reference TRBV7-9 and TRBJ1-3, the full variable domain reads DTGVSQNPRHKITKRGQNVTFRCDPISEHNRLYWYRQTLGQGPEFLTYFQNEAQLEKSRLLSDRFSAERPKGSFSTLEIQRTEQGDSAMYLCASSLPRQGKPGNTIYFGEGSWLTVV.

This clone was observed a handful of times. V usage is TRBV7-8 and J usage is TRBJ1-2, with TRBD1 identical over 8 bases. Trimming cost V 2 bases and J 8 bases; bases outside gene matches: 10. The CDR3 extends over 15 amino acids. Germline V gene lookup returns CDR1 SGHVS and CDR2 FQNEAQ. The CDR3 region has the DNA TGTGCCAGCAGCTTATCCCCGGACAGGGTACGAGGCTACACCTTC. Protein sequence: CASSLSPDRVRGYTF.

CDR3 sequence reads: CASRHKGGGYTF. In nucleotides, the CDR3 is TGTGCCAGTAGACACAAGGGAGGTGGCTACACCTTC. This chain uses TRBV19 with TRBJ1-2; D remains ambiguous. The V end was cut by 6 bases, the J end by 7 bases, with 12 bases between. The CDR3 has 12 amino acids. The germline V gene encodes CDR1 LNHDA and CDR2 SQIVND (reference sequence).

J is TRBJ2-2 and V is TRBV4-1; 10 bases agree with TRBD2. Germline V gene sequence: CDR1 MGHRA, CDR2 YSYEKL. The CDR3 consists of 17 residues. Trimming removed 5 bases from V and 0 bases from J; junction bases left unmatched: 6. CDR3 in amino acids: CASSSRTSGSNTGELFF. The DNA for the CDR3 is TGCGCCAGCAGCTCCCGGACTAGCGGTTCGAACACCGGGGAGCTGTTTTTT.

This clone was observed a handful of times. V gene TRBV30 combines with J gene TRBJ2-1; 10 nucleotides align to TRBD2. The germline gives CDR1 GTSNPN, CDR2 SVGIG (reference sequence). The CDR3 length is 16 residues. V lost 4 bases to trimming and J lost 3 bases; unmatched junction nucleotides: 9. The CDR3 DNA reads as TGTGCCTGGACAGCGGGAGGGCCTAATTTCTACAATGAGCAGTTCTTC. Protein sequence: CAWTAGGPNFYNEQFF.

This chain links TRBV7-2 with TRBJ2-7; 12 bases are a match to TRBD2. The junction had 1 base not matched to a gene; V was cut back by 3 bases and J by 7 bases. The CDR3 spans 13 residues. The germline V gene encodes CDR1 SGHTA and CDR2 FQGNSA. Here the CDR3 reads CASSFGLAGEQYF. CDR3 DNA sequence: TGTGCCAGCAGCTTCGGACTAGCGGGAGAGCAGTACTTC. The full variable domain, its missing parts supplied by reference TRBV7-2 and TRBJ2-7, is GAGVSQSPSNKVTEKGKDVELRCDPISGHTALYWYRQSLGQGLEFLIYFQGNSAPDKSGLPSDRFSAERTGGSVSTLTIQRTQQEDSAVYLCASSFGLAGEQYFGPGTRLTVT.

V gene TRBV6-5 combines with J gene TRBJ2-1; 10 bases fit TRBD2. This CDR3 comprises 15 residues. In germline, CDR1 is MNHEY, CDR2 SVGAGI. V trimming: 2 bases; J trimming: 7 bases; junction bases outside the gene matches: 5. The CDR3: CASSYDTSGKNEQFF. In DNA, the CDR3 is TGTGCCAGCAGTTACGACACTAGCGGGAAAAATGAGCAGTTCTTC.

This chain links TRBV10-3 with TRBJ1-1; 7 bases are a match to TRBD1. This CDR3 comprises 14 residues. Germline CDR1 is ENHRY and CDR2 is SYGVKD. The V gene end was trimmed by 0 bases and the J gene end by 4 bases; junction bases not matched to a gene: 2. The CDR3 loop is CAISESQGLTEAFF. In DNA form, the CDR3 reads TGTGCCATCAGTGAGTCACAGGGGCTCACTGAAGCTTTCTTT.

This chain connects TRBV9 to TRBJ2-2; D possibly corresponds to TRBD2 (5 bases). V dropped 0 bases and J dropped 7 bases, with 19 bases sitting between them. The CDR3 has 17 residues. Germline V gene data show CDR1 as SGDLS and CDR2 as YYNGEE. This CDR3 reads CASSVGRRTFKGGELFF. Here the CDR3 DNA reads TGTGCCAGCAGCGTAGGGAGGAGGACTTTTAAGGGCGGGGAGCTGTTTTTT.

The chain joins TRBV24-1 to TRBJ2-1, with 12 bases that match TRBD2. The CDR3 has 14 residues. Germline CDR1 is KGHDR and CDR2 is SFDVKD. V was pared by 12 bases and J by 8 bases, with 10 bases of the junction left unmatched. Written as DNA, the CDR3 is TGTGCCTCTAAGACTAGCGGGAGAATCCATGAGCAGTTCTTC. This translates into CASKTSGRIHEQFF.

A note on this clone: Germline is not matched at one junction end, which may reflect a read error. The rearrangement joins TRBV2 to TRBJ2-7; D not resolved. The CDR3 sequence is 11 residues long. Per germline, CDR1 SNHLY and CDR2 FYNNEI. CDR3 region: CASSEVKDADF. In DNA form, the CDR3 reads TGTGCCAGCAGTGAAGTAAAAGATGCAGACTTC.

The chain is built from TRBV12-3 or TRBV12-4 and TRBJ1-2; TRBD1 is a possible D gene (6 bases). V was trimmed by 5 bases and J by 4 bases, leaving 11 bases between them. This CDR3 has 13 residues. CDR3 amino acids: CASSARRGYGYTF. CDR3 nucleotide sequence: TGTGCCAGCAGTGCCCGCAGGGGCTATGGCTACACCTTC.

The rearrangement joins TRBV6-5 to TRBJ2-7; 9 bases are shared with TRBD2. Germline V gene sequence: CDR1 MNHEY, CDR2 SVGAGI. V was pared by 6 bases and J by 5 bases, with 8 bases of the junction left unmatched. The CDR3 runs to 14 residues. CDR3 in amino acids: CASRRPGLAHEQYF. The CDR3 DNA reads TGTGCCAGCAGACGACCGGGACTAGCACACGAGCAGTACTTC.

The V gene is TRBV5-5, the J gene TRBJ1-3, with D hard to call. This CDR3 has 14 residues. Germline assignment: CDR1 SGHKS and CDR2 YYEKEE (reference sequence). Trimming stripped 3 bases from V and 0 bases from J, with 7 bases between. Here the CDR3 reads CASSSGPSGNTIYF. The CDR3 DNA sequence: TGTGCCAGCAGCTCCGGTCCCTCTGGAAACACCATATATTTT. Together with reference TRBV5-5 and TRBJ1-3, the CDR3 gives the full variable domain: DAGVTQSPTHLIKTRGQQVTLRCSPISGHKSVSWYQQVLGQGPQFIFQYYEKEERGRGNFPDRFSARQFPNYSSELNVNALLLGDSALYLCASSSGPSGNTIYFGEGSWLTVV.

CDR3 residues: CASSSSGAQETQYF. In nucleotides, the CDR3 is TGTGCCAGCAGCTCTAGCGGAGCCCAAGAGACCCAGTACTTC. V gene TRBV7-2 combines with J gene TRBJ2-5; TRBD2 matches 7 bases. CDR1 is SGHTA and CDR2 is FQGNSA in the germline V gene. The CDR3 runs 14 residues. V was clipped by 4 bases and J by 1 base; unmatched bases: 3. Complete variable domain (other parts from reference TRBV7-2 and TRBJ2-5): GAGVSQSPSNKVTEKGKDVELRCDPISGHTALYWYRQSLGQGLEFLIYFQGNSAPDKSGLPSDRFSAERTGGSVSTLTIQRTQQEDSAVYLCASSSSGAQETQYFGPGTRLLVL.

The chain has TRBV27 and TRBJ2-5; possible D gene TRBD1, 6 bases. With 5 bases removed from V and 7 bases from J, the gap between germline ends came to 29 bases. The CDR3 has 18 residues. The germline gives CDR1 MNHEY, CDR2 SMNVEV (reference sequence). The CDR3 DNA is TGTGCCAGCAGTACTACGGCGAACCCCCGACAGGCGAGGGGGACCCAGTACTTC. It yields the protein CASSTTANPRQARGTQYF.

The sample holds a few counts of this clone. CDR3 sequence reads: CASSLVAGQQETQYF. The CDR3 nucleotides are TGTGCCAGCAGTTTAGTAGCGGGACAGCAAGAGACCCAGTACTTC. This rearrangement joins TRBV28 to TRBJ2-5; tentative D call: TRBD2 (8 bases). Germline-derived CDR1 and CDR2 are MDHEN and SYDVKM. V was cut by 2 bases and J by 2 bases, with 12 bases left in between. The CDR3 sequence is 15 residues long.

The chain couples TRBV29-1 to TRBJ2-1, with TRBD2 matching 8 bases. The CDR3 sequence is 13 residues long. CDR1 SQVTM and CDR2 ANQGSEA come from the germline V gene. The trim removed 4 bases at V and 3 bases at J, leaving 2 bases unmatched. The CDR3: CSVGGTSYNEQFF. The DNA for the CDR3 is TGCAGCGTTGGGGGGACTAGCTACAATGAGCAGTTCTTC.

This chain joins TRBV5-4 and TRBJ2-1; 14 bases fit TRBD2. This CDR3 comprises 15 residues. Losses at the gene ends were 3 bases for V and 6 bases for J; bases not matched to a gene: 2. Germline V CDR1 and CDR2: SGHNT, YYREEE (reference sequence). CDR3 region: CASSSGLAGVNEQFF. CDR3 nucleotides: TGTGCCAGCAGCTCGGGACTAGCGGGAGTCAATGAGCAGTTCTTC.

The CDR3 DNA reads as TGCGCCAGCAGCCAAAACCCTGGGACTACAACGAACACCGGGGAGCTGTTTTTT. This codes for CASSQNPGTTTNTGELFF. The genes are TRBV4-1 and TRBJ2-2; TRBD2 matches at 7 bases. CDR1 MGHRA and CDR2 YSYEKL come from the germline V gene. CDR3 length: 18 amino acids. Trimming at V came to 2 bases and at J to 0 bases, leaving 9 bases not matched to a gene.

The chain has TRBV29-1 and TRBJ2-6; no definite D call. CDR1 SQVTM and CDR2 ANQGSEA come from the germline V gene. V shed 6 bases and J shed 1 base, with 7 bases lying between them. The CDR3 is made up of 13 amino acids. CDR3 region: CSVFRSGANVLTF. In nucleotides, the CDR3 is TGCAGCGTATTCAGATCTGGGGCCAACGTCCTGACTTTC.

The rearrangement joins TRBV27 to TRBJ2-7; TRBD2 aligns across 8 bases. V shed 3 bases and J 0 bases; nucleotides not matched to a gene: 10. This CDR3 is built from 17 residues. The V gene's germline CDR1 is MNHEY and CDR2 SMNVEV (reference sequence). The CDR3 coding sequence is TGTGCCAGCAGTTTTTCTCGGACTAGCAGGAGCTCCTACGAGCAGTACTTC. Translated, it gives CASSFSRTSRSSYEQYF.

The gene calls are TRBV7-9 and TRBJ1-3; D possibly corresponds to TRBD1 (6 bases). The length of the CDR3 is 15 residues. V lost 6 bases and J lost 7, with 19 bases in between. Germline V gives CDR1 SEHNR, CDR2 FQNEAQ (reference sequence). Here the CDR3 reads CASRGAGLRGNTIYF. DNA for the CDR3: TGTGCCAGCAGGGGGGCCGGACTCAGGGGCAACACCATATATTTT.

The CDR3 region is CAIKDSPDSPLHF. The CDR3 DNA is TGTGCCATCAAGGACAGCCCGGATTCACCCCTCCACTTT. The chain joins TRBV10-3 to TRBJ1-6, with a weak D call TRBD1 (6 bases). Trimming cost V 7 bases and J 8 bases, with 12 bases left between them. Looked up from germline, CDR1 is ENHRY and CDR2 is SYGVKD. This CDR3 region has 13 residues.

CDR3 protein: CASSKLTVSYGYTF. In nucleotides, the CDR3 is TGTGCCAGCAGCAAACTGACAGTGTCCTATGGCTACACCTTC. This chain connects TRBV7-9 to TRBJ1-2; possible D gene TRBD1, 5 bases. V was cut by 5 bases and J by 4 bases, with 14 bases left in between. The CDR3 has 14 residues. The germline gives CDR1 SEHNR, CDR2 FQNEAQ (reference sequence).

J is TRBJ2-7 and V is TRBV5-5; tentatively, D is TRBD2 (5 bases). Germline values: CDR1 SGHKS, CDR2 YYEKEE (reference sequence). The CDR3 runs 14 residues. V lost 0 bases to trimming and J lost 2 bases, with 9 bases between them. CDR3 sequence reads: CASSLGGSAYEQYF. The CDR3 nucleotides are TGTGCCAGCAGCTTGGGAGGGAGCGCCTACGAGCAGTACTTC.

The rearrangement links TRBV14 to TRBJ2-1, with 8 bases lining up with TRBD2. This CDR3 region has 16 residues. After removal of 2 bases from V and 3 bases from J, the junction contained 6 bases not matched to a gene. Germline CDR1 SGHDN, CDR2 FVKESK. CDR3 nucleotide sequence: TGTGCCAGCAGCCAAACTCGCACTAGCGGCTACAATGAGCAGTTCTTC. Its protein is CASSQTRTSGYNEQFF. The full variable domain, completed using reference TRBV14 and TRBJ2-1, is EAGVTQFPSHSVIEKGQTVTLRCDPISGHDNLYWYRRVMGKEIKFLLHFVKESKQDESGMPNNRFLAERTGGTYSTLKVQPAELEDSGVYFCASSQTRTSGYNEQFFGPGTRLTVL.